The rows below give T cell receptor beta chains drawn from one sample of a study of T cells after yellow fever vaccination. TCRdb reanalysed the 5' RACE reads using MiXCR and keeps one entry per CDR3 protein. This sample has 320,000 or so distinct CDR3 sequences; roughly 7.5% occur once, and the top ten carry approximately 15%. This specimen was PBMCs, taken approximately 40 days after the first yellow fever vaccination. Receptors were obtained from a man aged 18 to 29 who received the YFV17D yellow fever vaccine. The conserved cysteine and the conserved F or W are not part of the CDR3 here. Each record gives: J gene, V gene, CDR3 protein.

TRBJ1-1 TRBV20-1 SARDFAVNTEAF
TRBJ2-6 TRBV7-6 ASSLAGGITSGANVLT
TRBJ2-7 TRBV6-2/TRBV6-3 ASSYSPTSGGPTRTEQY
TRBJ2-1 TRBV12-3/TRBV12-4 ASSFGGQGNEQF
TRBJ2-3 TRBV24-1 ATSDGQGAGTDTQY
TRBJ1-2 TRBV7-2 ASSPGIGDYGYT
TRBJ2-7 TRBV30 AWSVGQGSEQY
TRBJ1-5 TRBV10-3 AISTGDNGNQPQH
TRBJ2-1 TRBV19 ASLGQSYNEQF
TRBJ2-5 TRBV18 ASSPPNWGQETQY
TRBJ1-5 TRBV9 ASSDSGNQPQH
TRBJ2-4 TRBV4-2 ASSQDRQGSGIQY
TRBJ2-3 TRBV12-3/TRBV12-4 ASSLGPDQVKYTQY
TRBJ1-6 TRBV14 ASSQVSGMSSYNSPLH
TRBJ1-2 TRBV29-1 SVATGPPYGYT
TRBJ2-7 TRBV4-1 ASSLQGKYEQY
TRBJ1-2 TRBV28 ASSSRAGARANYGYT
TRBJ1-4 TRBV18 ASSPGQGANEKLF
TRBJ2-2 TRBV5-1 ASSSGQGVTGELF
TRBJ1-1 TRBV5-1 ASSSIRGSTEAF
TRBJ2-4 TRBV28 ASSLAKNIQY
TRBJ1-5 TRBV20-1 SASLSGGVQPQH
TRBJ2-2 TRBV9 ASSVGGGNTGELF
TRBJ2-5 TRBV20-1 SARDTSGGAAETQY
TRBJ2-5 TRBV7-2 ASRDNRGQETQY
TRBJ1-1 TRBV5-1 ASEAGGMGNTEAF